This T cell receptor (beta chain) was captured by sequencing in a study of cytomegalovirus exposure and HLA in healthy donors. Study-wide results and caveats: According to reports, the classifier identified cytomegalovirus status with high specificity and sensitivity. The study had only CMV serostatus as immune exposure information.

CDR1 is GTSNPN and CDR2 is SVGIG in the germline V gene (reference sequence). Trimming left V 5 bases short and J 2 bases short, with 13 bases between. This CDR3 region has 14 residues. PCR was performed using 60 Vbeta and 13 Jbeta primers. Here immunoSEQ multiplex PCR was the method, and the copy in TCRdb shows in-frame clones only, minus some. The sample yields 45,000 to 65,000 clones, about 82% seen once. Nominally healthy donors were sampled, though unrecorded immune exposures were likely. Details on this clone: No antigen is known for it.

The chain recombines TRBV30 with TRBJ1-3; perhaps TRBD1 as D (6 bases). The clonotype was recovered from a man aged 25-45 years in good health and CMV-seronegative. The sequenced material came from PBMCs. The chain's CDR3 is CAWARDTAGNTIYF. DNA for the CDR3: TGTGCCTGGGCCAGGGACACTGCTGGAAACACCATATATTTT.